The clone carrying this T cell receptor (beta chain) was picked up a small number of times. Via MiXCR, TCRdb re-called the RT-PCR reads, giving one row per CDR3 protein. The sample has 190,000 or so distinct CDR3 sequences, less than 45% seen once. The germline CDR1 and CDR2 sequences are SGHRS and YFSETQ. V lost 4 bases, J lost 1 base, and 9 bases lay in between. This CDR3 contains 15 residues. The sample originates from a study of patients and donors after allogeneic stem cell transplantation. The receptor's source is a human donor who was either an allogeneic HSCT recipient or a stem cell or donor lymphocyte infusion donor (not recorded which). It is not recorded whose cells these are; they may come from a transplant donor. The chain uses TRBV5-1 and TRBJ2-6; unclear D gene. Sequenced sample: blood, either unsorted or a sorted T cell fraction (not recorded which). In DNA, the CDR3 is TGCGCCAGCAGCGAGGACCCTTCTGGGGCCAACGTCCTGACTTTC. Translating gives CASSEDPSGANVLTF.